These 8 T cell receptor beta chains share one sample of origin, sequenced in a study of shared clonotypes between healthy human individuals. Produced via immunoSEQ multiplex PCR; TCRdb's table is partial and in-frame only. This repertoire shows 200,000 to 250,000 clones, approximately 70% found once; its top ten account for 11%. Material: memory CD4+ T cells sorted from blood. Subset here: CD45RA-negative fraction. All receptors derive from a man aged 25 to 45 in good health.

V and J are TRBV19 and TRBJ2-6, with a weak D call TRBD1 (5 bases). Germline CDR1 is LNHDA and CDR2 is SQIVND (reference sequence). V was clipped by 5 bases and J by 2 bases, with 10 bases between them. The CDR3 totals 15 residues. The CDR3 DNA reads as TGTGCCAGTAGTTTGGCAGGGCCTGGGGCCAACGTCCTGACTTTC. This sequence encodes CASSLAGPGANVLTF. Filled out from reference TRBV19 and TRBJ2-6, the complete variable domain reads DGGITQSPKYLFRKEGQNVTLSCEQNLNHDAMYWYRQDPGQGLRLIYYSQIVNDFQKGDIAEGYSVSREKKESFPLTVTSAQKNPTAFYLCASSLAGPGANVLTFGAGSRLTVL.

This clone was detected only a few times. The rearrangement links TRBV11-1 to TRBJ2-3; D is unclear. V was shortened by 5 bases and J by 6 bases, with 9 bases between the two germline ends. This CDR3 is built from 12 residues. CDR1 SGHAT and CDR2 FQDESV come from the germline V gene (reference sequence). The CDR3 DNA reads TGTGCCAGCAGCCAAGTCGGGGATACGCAGTATTTT. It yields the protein CASSQVGDTQYF.

Here the CDR3 reads CASSLDTSGNTIYF. Here the CDR3 DNA reads TGCGCCAGCAGCTTAGACACCTCTGGAAACACCATATATTTT. The chain employs TRBV5-1 and TRBJ1-3; no definite D call. Trimming pared 2 bases from V and 0 bases from J, leaving 6 bases between. Germline CDR1 reads SGHRS; CDR2 reads YFSETQ. The CDR3 length is 14 residues.

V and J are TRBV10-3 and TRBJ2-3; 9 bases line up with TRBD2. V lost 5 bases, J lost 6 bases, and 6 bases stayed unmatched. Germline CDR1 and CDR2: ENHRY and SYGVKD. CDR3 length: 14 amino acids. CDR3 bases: TGTGCCATCAGTCCCTTAGCGGGAGCCGATACGCAGTATTTT. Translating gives CAISPLAGADTQYF.

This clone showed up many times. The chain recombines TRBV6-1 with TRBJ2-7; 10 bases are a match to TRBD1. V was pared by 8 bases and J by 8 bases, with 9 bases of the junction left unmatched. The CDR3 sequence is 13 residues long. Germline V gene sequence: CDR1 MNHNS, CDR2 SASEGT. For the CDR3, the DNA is TGTGCCAGCCAGGGACAGGGGTTCGTGCAGCAGTACTTC. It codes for CASQGQGFVQQYF.

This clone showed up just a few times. The CDR3 is CASSPGTSPNEQFF. CDR3 sequence (DNA): TGCGCCAGCAGTCCCGGGACTAGCCCCAATGAGCAGTTCTTC. The chain couples TRBV10-1 to TRBJ2-1; 9 positions agree with TRBD2. CDR3 size: 14 residues. V was pared by 5 bases and J by 6 bases, with 5 bases of the junction left unmatched. Germline V gene sequence: CDR1 WNHNN, CDR2 SYGVQD (reference sequence).

The CDR3 DNA follows: TGTGCTAGTGGTTTGGACGTTGGCACCGGGGAGCTGTTTTTT. Protein: CASGLDVGTGELFF. The J gene is TRBJ2-2, the V gene TRBV12-5; no reliable D call. Trimming took off 1 base at V and 4 bases at J, with 7 bases between the two ends. This CDR3 comprises 14 residues. The germline CDR1 and CDR2 sequences are LGHNT and FRNRAP.

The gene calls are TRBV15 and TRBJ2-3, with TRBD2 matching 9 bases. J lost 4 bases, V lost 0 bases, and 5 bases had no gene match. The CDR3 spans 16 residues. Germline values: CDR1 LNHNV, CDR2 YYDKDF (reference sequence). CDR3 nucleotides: TGTGCCACCAGCAGAGATCGGGCGGGAGGGCCAGATACGCAGTATTTT. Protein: CATSRDRAGGPDTQYF.